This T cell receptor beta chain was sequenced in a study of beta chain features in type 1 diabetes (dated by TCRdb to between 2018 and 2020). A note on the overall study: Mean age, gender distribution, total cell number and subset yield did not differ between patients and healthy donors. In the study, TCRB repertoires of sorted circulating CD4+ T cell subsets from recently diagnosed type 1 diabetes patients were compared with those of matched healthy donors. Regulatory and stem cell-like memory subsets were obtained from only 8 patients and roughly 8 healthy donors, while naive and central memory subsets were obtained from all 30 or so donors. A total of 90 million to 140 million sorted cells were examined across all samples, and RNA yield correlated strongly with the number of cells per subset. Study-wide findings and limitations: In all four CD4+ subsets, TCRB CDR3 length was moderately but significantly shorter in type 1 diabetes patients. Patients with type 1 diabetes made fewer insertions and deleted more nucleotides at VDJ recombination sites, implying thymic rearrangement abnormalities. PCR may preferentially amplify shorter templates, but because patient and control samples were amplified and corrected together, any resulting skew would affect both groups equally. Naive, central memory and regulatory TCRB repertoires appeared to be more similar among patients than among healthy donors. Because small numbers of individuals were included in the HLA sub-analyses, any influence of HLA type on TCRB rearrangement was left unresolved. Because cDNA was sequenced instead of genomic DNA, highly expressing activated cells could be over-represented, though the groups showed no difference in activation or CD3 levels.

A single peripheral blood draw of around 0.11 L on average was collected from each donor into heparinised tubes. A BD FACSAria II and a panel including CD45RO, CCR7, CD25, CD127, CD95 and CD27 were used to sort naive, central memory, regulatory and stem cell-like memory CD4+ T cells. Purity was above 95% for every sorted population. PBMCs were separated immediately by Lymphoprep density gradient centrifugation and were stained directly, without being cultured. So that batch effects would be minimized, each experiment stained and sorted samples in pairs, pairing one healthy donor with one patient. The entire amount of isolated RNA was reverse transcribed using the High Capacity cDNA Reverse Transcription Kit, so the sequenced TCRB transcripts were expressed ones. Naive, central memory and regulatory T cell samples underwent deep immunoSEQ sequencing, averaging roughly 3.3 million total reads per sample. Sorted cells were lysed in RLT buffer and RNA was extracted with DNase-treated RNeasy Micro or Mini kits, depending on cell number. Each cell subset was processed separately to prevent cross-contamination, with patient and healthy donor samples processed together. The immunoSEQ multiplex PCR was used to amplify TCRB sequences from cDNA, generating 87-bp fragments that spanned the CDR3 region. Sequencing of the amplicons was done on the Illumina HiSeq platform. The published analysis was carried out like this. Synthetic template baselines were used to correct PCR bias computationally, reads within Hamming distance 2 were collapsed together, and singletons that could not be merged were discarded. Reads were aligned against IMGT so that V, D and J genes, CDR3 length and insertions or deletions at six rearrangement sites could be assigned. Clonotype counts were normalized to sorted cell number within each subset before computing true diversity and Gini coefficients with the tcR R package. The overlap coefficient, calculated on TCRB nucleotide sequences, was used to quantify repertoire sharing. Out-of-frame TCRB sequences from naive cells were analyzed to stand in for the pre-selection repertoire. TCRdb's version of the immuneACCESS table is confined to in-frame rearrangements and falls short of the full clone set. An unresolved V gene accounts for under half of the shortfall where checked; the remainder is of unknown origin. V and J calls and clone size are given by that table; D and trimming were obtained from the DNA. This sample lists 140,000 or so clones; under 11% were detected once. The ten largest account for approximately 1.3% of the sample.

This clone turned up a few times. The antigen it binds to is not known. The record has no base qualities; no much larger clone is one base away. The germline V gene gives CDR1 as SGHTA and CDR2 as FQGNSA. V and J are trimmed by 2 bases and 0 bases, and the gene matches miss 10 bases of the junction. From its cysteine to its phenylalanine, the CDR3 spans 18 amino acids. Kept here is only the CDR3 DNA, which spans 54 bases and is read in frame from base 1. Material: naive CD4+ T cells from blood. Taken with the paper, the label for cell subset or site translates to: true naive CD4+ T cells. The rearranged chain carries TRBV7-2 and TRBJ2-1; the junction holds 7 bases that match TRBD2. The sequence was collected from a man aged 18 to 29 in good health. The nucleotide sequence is TGTGCCAGCAGCTTACCCCTAGCGGCAACCAACTCCTACAATGAGCAGTTCTTC. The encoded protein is CASSLPLAATNSYNEQFF. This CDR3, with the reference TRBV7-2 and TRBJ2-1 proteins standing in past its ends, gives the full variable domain GAGVSQSPSNKVTEKGKDVELRCDPISGHTALYWYRQSLGQGLEFLIYFQGNSAPDKSGLPSDRFSAERTGGSVSTLTIQRTQQEDSAVYLCASSLPLAATNSYNEQFFGPGTRLTVL.